This T cell receptor beta chain comes out of a study of CD8+ T cells in alopecia areata. In germline, CDR1 is WSHSY, CDR2 SAAADI. The CDR3 consists of 13 residues. The V end lost 6 bases, the J end lost 6 bases, and 14 bases lay between the germline ends. The treatment is: oral pan-JAK inhibitor, 5-10 mg twice daily. Following RNA extraction, reverse transcription yielded cDNA that acted as the sequencing template. Sequencing was performed with immunoSEQ multiplex PCR; in TCRdb, only in-frame clones are kept and a portion is missing. The table records 200,000 or so clones, 40% to 55% of them present only once. Study findings and constraints: A great number of expanded lesional clones endured in scalp and blood during tofacitinib.

About this clone: Its antigen remains unknown.

This TCR was sampled from a human donor with alopecia areata. Material: CD4+ T cells sorted from blood, obtained around week 36, from a patient treated with tofacitinib. This chain joins TRBV10-2 and TRBJ1-2, with D unresolved. This CDR3 is CASRDGVDDGYTF. The CDR3 DNA follows: TGCGCCAGCAGGGACGGAGTGGATGATGGCTACACCTTC.